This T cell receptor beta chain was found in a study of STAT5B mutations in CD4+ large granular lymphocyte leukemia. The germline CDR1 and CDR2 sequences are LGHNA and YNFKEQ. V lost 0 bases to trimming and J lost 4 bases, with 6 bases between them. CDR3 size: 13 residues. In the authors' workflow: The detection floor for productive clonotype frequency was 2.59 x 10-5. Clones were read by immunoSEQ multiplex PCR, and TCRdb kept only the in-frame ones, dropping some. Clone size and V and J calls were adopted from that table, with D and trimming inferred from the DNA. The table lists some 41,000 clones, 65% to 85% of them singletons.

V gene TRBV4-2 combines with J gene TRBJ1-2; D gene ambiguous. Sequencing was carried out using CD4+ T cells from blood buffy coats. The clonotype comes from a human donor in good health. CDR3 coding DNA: TGTGCCAGCAGCCAAGAGAGATCCTATGGCTACACCTTC. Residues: CASSQERSYGYTF.